Listed below are T cell receptor beta chains from one sample, sequenced in a study of beta chain features in type 1 diabetes. Produced via immunoSEQ multiplex PCR; TCRdb's table is partial and in-frame only. The sample includes under 800,000 clones, less than 20% of them seen just once. Input material: naive CD4+ T cells from blood. These receptors all stem from a man aged 18 to 30 in good health. Both conserved end residues are trimmed from each CDR3. Each record gives: V gene, CDR3 protein.

>TRBV9
ASSAGVSGYT
>TRBV4-1
ASSQDRGAEKLF
>TRBV2
ASRLAGELF
>TRBV29-1
SGQQETQY
>TRBV15
ATSRDTGAGNTIY
>TRBV14
ASSQRTNYGYT
>TRBV7-9
ASSQQAGLPTDTQY
>TRBV7-2
ASSLTRNTIY
>TRBV2
ASRGQGSYEQY
>TRBV7-3
ASSLGQGTEAF
>TRBV7-2
ASSFFRAINSPLH
>TRBV7-9
ASSKGGQHEKLF
>TRBV27
ASSPRDRLNYGYT
>TRBV29-1
SVDLGGVDTQY
>TRBV2
ATRQGGYEQY
>TRBV28
ASSPVGSQETQY
>TRBV19
ASSIGRRGSSYEQY